The entry below describes one T cell receptor beta chain. Its antigen is unidentified. This may stem from a read error, because a much larger clone lies one nucleotide away. The sample is drawn from a study of tumor-infiltrating lymphocytes in primary liver carcinoma. Study-wide context: These patients were men and women whose ages were 30 to 69 years. The study obtained roughly 3.5 to 8 million productive TCRbeta reads per sample, similar across tissue types.

With a constant-region primer, TCR beta cDNA was made from about 0.55 ug of total RNA. Three rounds of nested multiplex PCR with slightly modified ARM-PCR produced TCR beta libraries. Researchers ran the first two PCR rounds for ten to eleven cycles each with TRBV1-TRBV30 forward primers and a C-beta reverse primer. TCRdb re-called the multiplex PCR reads through MiXCR, storing one row per CDR3 protein. This table holds hundreds of thousands of distinct CDR3 sequences, more than 55% found once. The V end was cut by 0 bases, the J end by 12 bases, with 9 bases between. Germline V gives CDR1 MNHNS, CDR2 SASEGT. This CDR3 has 12 residues. Findings and limits, study-wide: Pairs comparing tumor with adjacent tissue or blood overlapped less than pairs drawn from tumor regions.

RNA was extracted from whole blood without cell sorting, alongside germline DNA. Sequencing was done on a sample of peripheral blood. The chain couples TRBV6-1 to TRBJ2-1, with a tentative D call TRBD2 (5 bases). This receptor was obtained from a man in his forties with primary liver carcinoma and hepatitis B virus infection. As DNA, the CDR3 is TGTGCCAGCAGTGAAGCGCATGGGAGGCAGTTCTTC. Its protein is CASSEAHGRQFF.